Shown below are 27 T cell receptor beta chains from a single sample sequenced in a study of blood T cell repertoires in COVID-19. Assay: immunoSEQ multiplex PCR; the TCRdb copy retains only in-frame clones and omits some. The sample consists of 70,000 to 85,000 clones, over 70% of them appearing once. The sequenced sample consisted of peripheral blood. The origin of the receptors is a man at least 80 years old with active or convalescent COVID-19.

This clone was seen only a few times. The CDR3 here is CAISGTENEKLFF. Here the CDR3 DNA reads TGTGCCATCTCAGGAACAGAGAATGAAAAACTGTTTTTT. The chain has TRBV10-3 and TRBJ1-4; D ambiguous. CDR3 length: 13 residues. Trimming removed 8 bases at V and 5 bases at J, with 12 bases between. Germline values: CDR1 ENHRY, CDR2 SYGVKD.

The rearrangement uses TRBV4-2 and TRBJ1-4; D is ambiguous. The CDR3 length is 15 residues. V lost 1 base and J lost 4, with 10 bases in between. Germline lookup yields CDR1 LGHNA and CDR2 YNFKEQ. The CDR3 DNA reads TGTGCCAGCAGCCAAGCCGAGCGGAGTAATGAAAAACTGTTTTTT. Translation gives CASSQAERSNEKLFF.

This chain connects TRBV11-2 to TRBJ2-3; possible D gene TRBD2, 6 bases. Trimming stripped 1 base from V and 2 bases from J, with 10 bases between. The CDR3 is 15 amino acids. Germline V gene lookup returns CDR1 SGHAT and CDR2 FQNNGV. The CDR3 DNA reads TGTGCCAGCAGCTTAGGCCTAGCGCCCACAGATACGCAGTATTTT. This codes for CASSLGLAPTDTQYF. The variable domain in full, completed from reference TRBV11-2 and TRBJ2-3, reads EAGVAQSPRYKIIEKRQSVAFWCNPISGHATLYWYQQILGQGPKLLIQFQNNGVVDDSQLPKDRFSAERLKGVDSTLKIQPAKLEDSAVYLCASSLGLAPTDTQYFGPGTRLTVL.

The chain recombines TRBV7-9 with TRBJ2-2; 7 positions agree with TRBD2. V lost 0 bases, J lost 7 bases, and 2 bases stayed unmatched. The length of the CDR3 is 14 residues. The germline CDR1 and CDR2 sequences are SEHNR and FQNEAQ (reference sequence). CDR3 residues: CASSLAGGYGELFF. In nucleotides, the CDR3 is TGTGCCAGCAGCTTAGCCGGGGGGTACGGGGAGCTGTTTTTT.

V and J are TRBV6-5 and TRBJ2-7; perhaps TRBD1 as D (7 bases). The CDR3 is made up of 15 amino acids. Trimming took off 4 bases at V and 4 bases at J, with 17 bases between the two ends. In germline, CDR1 is MNHEY, CDR2 SVGAGI. The CDR3 region is CASSSRGTDGYEQYF. CDR3 bases: TGTGCCAGCAGTTCTCGCGGGACAGATGGGTACGAGCAGTACTTC.

This chain links TRBV9 with TRBJ1-4; tentative D call: TRBD1 (5 bases). CDR1 is SGDLS and CDR2 is YYNGEE in the germline V gene. The CDR3 covers 12 residues. The germline V and J ends were trimmed by 2 bases and 7 bases, with 6 bases remaining between them. CDR3 sequence (DNA): TGTGCCAGCAGCGTTAGGGGTGAAAAACTGTTTTTT. Translation: CASSVRGEKLFF. Using reference TRBV9 and TRBJ1-4 for the parts outside the CDR3, the full variable domain is DSGVTQTPKHLITATGQRVTLRCSPRSGDLSVYWYQQSLDQGLQFLIQYYNGEERAKGNILERFSAQQFPDLHSELNLSSLELGDSALYFCASSVRGEKLFFGSGTQLSVL.

This clone was found a few times. The rearrangement links TRBV3-1 (or the pseudogene TRBV3-2) to TRBJ1-1, with a weak D call TRBD1 (5 bases). This CDR3 is built from 15 residues. Germline assignment: CDR1 LGHDT and CDR2 YNNKEL (reference sequence). V was trimmed by 1 base and J by 0 bases, leaving 9 bases between them. The CDR3 protein is CASSQAGFMNTEAFF. The DNA of the CDR3 is TGTGCCAGCAGCCAAGCAGGGTTTATGAACACTGAAGCTTTCTTT.

This chain links TRBV6-5 with TRBJ2-3; 9 nucleotides line up with TRBD2. J was trimmed by 4 bases and V by 7 bases; bases with no gene match: 6. The V gene's germline CDR1 is MNHEY and CDR2 SVGAGI. The CDR3 is 14 amino acids. The CDR3 region is CASNGGGASDTQYF. CDR3 sequence (DNA): TGTGCCAGCAACGGCGGGGGGGCTTCAGATACGCAGTATTTT.

The rearrangement uses TRBV28 and TRBJ1-2; 7 nucleotides agree with TRBD1. V shed 4 bases, J shed 6 bases, and the junction held 14 bases outside the gene matches. This CDR3 is 16 amino acids long. CDR1 MDHEN and CDR2 SYDVKM come from the germline V gene. CDR3 sequence reads: CASSYSGQSSWHGYTF. DNA of the CDR3: TGTGCCAGCAGTTACTCGGGACAGTCCAGTTGGCATGGCTACACCTTC.

CDR3 sequence: CASSKATPQGALTF. In nucleotides, the CDR3 is TGTGCCAGCAGCAAAGCGACTCCTCAGGGGGCTCTGACCTTC. The rearrangement uses TRBV21-1 and TRBJ1-2; TRBD1, the table's D call, was not compared with the DNA. TRBV21-1 is reported as a pseudogene. The CDR3 extends over 14 amino acids.

This clone came up once. The rearrangement links TRBV19 to TRBJ2-5; maybe TRBD2 (6 bases). There are 15 residues in the CDR3. Trimming pared 5 bases from V and 7 bases from J, leaving 20 bases between. From germline, CDR1 is LNHDA and CDR2 SQIVND (reference sequence). The CDR3: CASSGRFSATGTQYF. CDR3 in DNA: TGTGCCAGTAGTGGGAGGTTTAGCGCCACGGGGACCCAGTACTTC.

Details on this clone: One junction end does not reproduce the germline sequence, and a read error may be involved. This sequence joins TRBV7-7 and TRBJ2-2, with 10 bases that match TRBD1. The germline CDR1 and CDR2 sequences are SSHAT and FNYEAQ (reference sequence). The CDR3 is 17 residues long. As DNA, the CDR3 is TGTGCTAGCAGCTTAATCGGACAGGGGGACGCCACCGGGGAGCTGTTTTTT. Protein sequence: CASSLIGQGDATGELFF.

The V and J genes are TRBV7-8 and TRBJ1-6; D may be TRBD1 (5 bases). This CDR3 region has 15 residues. Germline CDR1 reads SGHVS; CDR2 reads FQNEAQ. V gave up 0 bases and J gave up 6 bases, with 9 bases separating them. The CDR3 region has the DNA TGTGCCAGCAGCTTAGCAAGACAGTCTAATTCACCCCTCCACTTT. This codes for CASSLARQSNSPLHF.

The rearrangement links TRBV5-1 to TRBJ2-2, with TRBD1 as a possible D gene (5 bases). The germline CDR1 and CDR2 sequences are SGHRS and YFSETQ. The CDR3 is 13 residues long. V lost 0 bases and J 8 bases, leaving 8 bases between the germline ends. CDR3: CASSLEQGGELFF. For the CDR3, the DNA is TGCGCCAGCAGCTTGGAGCAGGGTGGGGAGCTGTTTTTT.

This chain uses TRBV7-2 with TRBJ2-3, with D maybe TRBD2 (6 bases). The CDR3 extends over 16 amino acids. Trimming removed 1 base at V and 7 bases at J, with 18 bases between. Germline CDR1 SGHTA, CDR2 FQGNSA. The CDR3 here is CASSLGRGRGVYTQYF. CDR3 bases: TGTGCCAGCAGCTTAGGGCGGGGACGTGGGGTTTATACGCAGTATTTT. The full variable domain, rest sourced from reference TRBV7-2 and TRBJ2-3, is GAGVSQSPSNKVTEKGKDVELRCDPISGHTALYWYRQSLGQGLEFLIYFQGNSAPDKSGLPSDRFSAERTGGSVSTLTIQRTQQEDSAVYLCASSLGRGRGVYTQYFGPGTRLTVL.

This clone was picked up one time. This chain connects TRBV5-1 to TRBJ1-6, with D possibly matching TRBD1 (5 bases). The germline V gene has CDR1 SGHRS and CDR2 YFSETQ. The germline V and J ends were trimmed by 4 bases and 10 bases, with 27 bases remaining between them. The CDR3 runs 18 residues. The CDR3 DNA reads TGCGCCAGCAGCCCGACCCCCAGGGAAGTAGTTTCAGGGTCACCCCTCCACTTT. This translates into CASSPTPREVVSGSPLHF. The complete variable domain, with remaining parts taken from reference TRBV5-1 and TRBJ1-6, reads KAGVTQTPRYLIKTRGQQVTLSCSPISGHRSVSWYQQTPGQGLQFLFEYFSETQRNKGNFPGRFSGRQFSNSRSEMNVSTLELGDSALYLCASSPTPREVVSGSPLHFGNGTRLTVT.

This clone is a singleton in its sample. The rearrangement joins TRBV19 to TRBJ1-2; 7 bases align to TRBD1. Germline CDR1 and CDR2: LNHDA and SQIVND (reference sequence). J gave up 12 bases and V 4 bases, and 5 bases lay outside the gene matches. The CDR3 has 11 residues. CDR3 coding DNA: TGTGCCAGTAGTAAAGAGGGGGCAAACACCTTC. Amino acid sequence: CASSKEGANTF.

CDR3 region: CASSQVPNSYNEQFF. CDR3 coding DNA: TGTGCCAGCAGCCAAGTTCCCAACTCCTACAATGAGCAGTTCTTC. The gene calls are TRBV14 and TRBJ2-1; D gene ambiguous. This CDR3 comprises 15 residues. Between the trimmed V and J ends, which lost 1 base and 0 bases, there was a span of 7 bases. From germline, CDR1 is SGHDN and CDR2 FVKESK. Looking up the rest from reference TRBV14 and TRBJ2-1 gives the full variable domain: EAGVTQFPSHSVIEKGQTVTLRCDPISGHDNLYWYRRVMGKEIKFLLHFVKESKQDESGMPNNRFLAERTGGTYSTLKVQPAELEDSGVYFCASSQVPNSYNEQFFGPGTRLTVL.

J is TRBJ1-1 and V is TRBV18; D perhaps matches TRBD1 (6 bases). Germline V gives CDR1 KGHSH, CDR2 LQKENI. Trimming shortened V by 2 bases and J by 1 base, and 8 bases separated the two germline ends. The CDR3 has 14 amino acids. The CDR3: CASSPNRANTEAFF. Written as DNA, the CDR3 is TGTGCCAGCTCACCAAACAGGGCGAACACTGAAGCTTTCTTT.

This clone was recorded only once. The chain joins TRBV19 to TRBJ1-5; 7 bases are a match to TRBD1. Germline-derived CDR1 and CDR2 are LNHDA and SQIVND (reference sequence). With V trimmed by 5 bases and J by 2 bases, 6 bases remained unmatched. CDR3 length: 15 residues. The CDR3 spells CASSSGGQGNQPQHF. For the CDR3, the DNA is TGTGCCAGTAGTTCAGGGGGTCAGGGCAATCAGCCCCAGCATTTT.

The sample holds one count of this clone. The J gene is TRBJ2-1, the V gene TRBV19; D unclear. The V gene lost 6 bases and the J gene lost 9 bases, with 9 bases spanning the gap. This CDR3 comprises 11 residues. In germline, CDR1 is LNHDA, CDR2 SQIVND (reference sequence). As DNA, the CDR3 is TGTGCCAGTAGAGCCGAGGTTGAGCAGTTCTTC. Translation: CASRAEVEQFF.

The gene calls are TRBV9 and TRBJ2-3; 7 nucleotides line up with TRBD2. This CDR3 comprises 16 residues. J was trimmed by 0 bases and V by 3 bases; bases with no gene match: 7. Germline lookup yields CDR1 SGDLS and CDR2 YYNGEE. Here the CDR3 reads CASSGVGGGSTDTQYF. The CDR3 DNA sequence: TGTGCCAGCAGCGGGGTTGGGGGAGGGAGCACAGATACGCAGTATTTT.

The gene calls are TRBV6-5 and TRBJ1-1; TRBD1 matches 9 bases. The CDR3 has 15 amino acids. V shed 3 bases, J shed 4 bases, and the junction held 6 bases outside the gene matches. The germline V gene has CDR1 MNHEY and CDR2 SVGAGI. The CDR3 sequence is CASSYRSTGGTEAFF. The CDR3 DNA follows: TGTGCCAGCAGTTATCGGTCGACAGGGGGCACTGAAGCTTTCTTT.

The gene calls are TRBV6-2 or TRBV6-3 and TRBJ1-1; tentatively, D is TRBD1 (5 bases). The CDR3 consists of 16 residues. V lost 4 bases and J lost 1, with 16 bases in between. Germline assignment: CDR1 MNHEY and CDR2 SVGEGT. The CDR3 region has the DNA TGTGCCAGCAGTTCCATTAACAGGACACCGAACACTGAAGCTTTCTTT. As protein: CASSSINRTPNTEAFF.

This clone showed up just once. The chain carries TRBV5-3 and TRBJ1-2; 8 nucleotides match TRBD1. TRBV5-3 is treated as an ORF (open reading frame) with a function not yet certain. The CDR3 contains 12 residues. V was pared by 4 bases and J by 6 bases, with 2 bases of the junction left unmatched. The CDR3 bases are TGTGCCAGAAGCGCGGACAGGGATGGCTACACCTTC. Residues: CARSADRDGYTF.

This chain connects TRBV30 to TRBJ2-5; D perhaps matches TRBD2 (5 bases). The CDR3 has 14 amino acids. Germline CDR1 GTSNPN, CDR2 SVGIG (reference sequence). Trimming removed 0 bases at V and 1 base at J, with 9 bases between. CDR3 DNA sequence: TGTGCCTGGAGTGTAAGCGGAATCCAAGAGACCCAGTACTTC. It yields the protein CAWSVSGIQETQYF.

CDR3 amino acids: CASRPGAIWANYGYTF. CDR3 DNA sequence: TGTGCCAGCAGACCGGGAGCCATCTGGGCAAACTATGGCTACACCTTC. V gene TRBV5-6 combines with J gene TRBJ1-2; D not certain. The CDR3 has 16 residues. The germline V gene encodes CDR1 SGHDT and CDR2 YYEEEE. V lost 5 bases and J 2 bases, leaving 19 bases between the germline ends.